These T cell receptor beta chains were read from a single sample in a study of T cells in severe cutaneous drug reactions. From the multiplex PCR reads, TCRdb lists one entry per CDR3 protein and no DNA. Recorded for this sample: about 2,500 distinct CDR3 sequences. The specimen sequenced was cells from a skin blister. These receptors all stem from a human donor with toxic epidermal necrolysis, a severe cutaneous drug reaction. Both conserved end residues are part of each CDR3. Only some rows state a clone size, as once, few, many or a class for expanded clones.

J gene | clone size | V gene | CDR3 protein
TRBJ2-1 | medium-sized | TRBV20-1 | CSARDRGGRLEQFF
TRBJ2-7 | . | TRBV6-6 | CASSPRDGSDEQYF
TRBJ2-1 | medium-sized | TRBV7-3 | CASSPNLGNEQFF
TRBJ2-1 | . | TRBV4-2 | CASSQVGAGAGNEQFF
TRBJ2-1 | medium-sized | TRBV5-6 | CASSAEETQFF
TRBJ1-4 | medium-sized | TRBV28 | CASSLGPGIEKLFF
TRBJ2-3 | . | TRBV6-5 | CASSLLAAGTDTQYF
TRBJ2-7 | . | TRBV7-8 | CASSQLTLSYEQYF
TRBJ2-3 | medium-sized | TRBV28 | CASRALGRTFTDTQYF
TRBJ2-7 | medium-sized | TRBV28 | CASSPPGREQYF
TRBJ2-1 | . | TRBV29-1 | CSVEGLAETTSYNEQFF
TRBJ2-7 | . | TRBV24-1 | CASSLTRQAYEQYF